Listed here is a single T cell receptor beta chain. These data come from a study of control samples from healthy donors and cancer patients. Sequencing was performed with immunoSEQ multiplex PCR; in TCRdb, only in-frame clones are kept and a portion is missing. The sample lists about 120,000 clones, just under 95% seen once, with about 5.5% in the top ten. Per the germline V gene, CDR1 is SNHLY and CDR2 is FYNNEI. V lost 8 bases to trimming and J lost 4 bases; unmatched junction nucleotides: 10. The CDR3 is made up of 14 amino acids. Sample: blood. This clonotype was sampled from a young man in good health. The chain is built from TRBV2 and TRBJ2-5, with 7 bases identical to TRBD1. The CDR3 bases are TGTGCCAGCTCCGGTTTTAACAGGGGAGAGACCCAGTACTTC. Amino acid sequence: CASSGFNRGETQYF.